This TCR beta chain was documented in a study of T-cell memory formation after mild COVID-19. Study-wide background: Largely donor-specific TCR clusters were found.

TCRdb called the 5' RACE reads again in MiXCR, with one record for every CDR3 protein. The sample shows fewer than 400,000 distinct CDR3 sequences, around a sixth of them seen only once. The CDR3 has 15 residues. Germline V gives CDR1 SNHLY, CDR2 FYNNEI. V was clipped by 8 bases and J by 0 bases, with 15 bases between them. Whole-study findings and limits: Certain responding clones were present in pre-infection memory, suggesting participation of cross-reactive memory.

This clonotype appeared a few times. The antigen is unknown. J is TRBJ2-3 and V is TRBV2; D gene uncertain. The receptor's source is a man younger than 35 who had mild COVID-19 (a few samples of this study predate the infection). Cell type and time point are not known. The sequenced sample was PBMCs or a T cell subset sorted from them (not recorded which). CDR3 in amino acids: CASPVPPTSTDTQYF. In DNA form, the CDR3 reads TGTGCCAGCCCAGTCCCCCCGACGAGCACAGATACGCAGTATTTT. The full variable domain, rest sourced from reference TRBV2 and TRBJ2-3, is EPEVTQTPSHQVTQMGQEVILRCVPISNHLYFYWYRQILGQKVEFLVSFYNNEISEKSEIFDDQFSVERPDGSNFTLKIRSTKLEDSAMYFCASPVPPTSTDTQYFGPGTRLTVL.